One and the same sample provided the 7 T cell receptor beta chains below, sequenced in a study of beta chain features in type 1 diabetes. Findings and limits, study-wide: All four CD4+ subsets of Type 1 diabetes patients contained TCRB CDR3s that were moderately but significantly shorter.

Their recognized antigens are unknown. Investigators reverse transcribed all isolated RNA, so they sequenced expressed TCRB transcripts. Profiled with immunoSEQ multiplex PCR; TCRdb holds only in-frame clones, not every one. Among about 650,000 clones, about an eighth were seen once, and the ten largest hold 0.09% to 0.15%. The sequenced material came from naive CD4+ T cells from blood. These receptors originate from a man aged 30-40 years with type 1 diabetes.

This clone was found many times. This chain joins TRBV2 and TRBJ2-1, with a tentative D call TRBD2 (5 bases). The CDR3 is made up of 12 amino acids. Trimming took 2 bases from V and 9 from J, leaving 8 bases between them. Looked up from germline, CDR1 is SNHLY and CDR2 is FYNNEI. CDR3 residues: CASSEFEGEQFF. The CDR3 DNA is TGTGCCAGCAGTGAATTTGAGGGTGAGCAGTTCTTC.

This clone came up a few times. CDR3 loop: CASSSATQFSTDTQYF. The CDR3 DNA is TGTGCCAGCAGCTCCGCCACACAGTTTAGCACAGATACGCAGTATTTT. The V and J genes are TRBV5-4 and TRBJ2-3; unclear D gene. Germline V gene sequence: CDR1 SGHNT, CDR2 YYREEE (reference sequence). The CDR3 extends over 16 amino acids. V shed 3 bases and J shed 0 bases, with 14 bases lying between them. Filled out from reference TRBV5-4 and TRBJ2-3, the complete variable domain reads ETGVTQSPTHLIKTRGQQVTLRCSSQSGHNTVSWYQQALGQGPQFIFQYYREEENGRGNFPPRFSGLQFPNYSSELNVNALELDDSALYLCASSSATQFSTDTQYFGPGTRLTVL.

The sample holds a few counts of this clone. This rearrangement joins TRBV9 to TRBJ2-5; D unclear. The CDR3 spans 13 residues. V was pared by 3 bases and J by 1 base, with 7 bases between. Germline V lookup: CDR1 SGDLS, CDR2 YYNGEE. The DNA of the CDR3 is TGTGCCAGCAGCGCCCAGGCCCAAGAGACCCAGTACTTC. Translation: CASSAQAQETQYF.

The rearrangement joins TRBV29-1 to TRBJ1-5, with D unclear. V was shortened by 4 bases and J by 0 bases, with 13 bases between the two germline ends. Germline values: CDR1 SQVTM, CDR2 ANQGSEA. The CDR3 contains 15 residues. The CDR3 here is CSVGLGYSSNQPQHF. CDR3 coding DNA: TGCAGCGTTGGGTTGGGGTACAGTAGCAATCAGCCCCAGCATTTT.

This clone was seen a handful of times. This chain's CDR3 is CASSYPGQGNEKLFF. The CDR3 DNA reads as TGTGCCAGCAGCTACCCGGGACAGGGGAATGAAAAACTGTTTTTT. The V call is TRBV7-6, the J call TRBJ1-4; TRBD1 aligns across 10 bases. V was pared by 4 bases and J by 5 bases, with 4 bases of the junction left unmatched. Per the germline V gene, CDR1 is SGHVS and CDR2 is FNYEAQ. The CDR3 loop spans 15 amino acids.

The chain uses TRBV2 and TRBJ1-5; 7 bases are shared with TRBD1. J gave up 0 bases and V 7 bases, and 6 bases lay outside the gene matches. Germline loops: CDR1 SNHLY, CDR2 FYNNEI. The CDR3 has 15 residues. In DNA form, the CDR3 reads TGTGCCAGCACTGGACAGGCCATTAGCAATCAGCCCCAGCATTTT. Translation gives CASTGQAISNQPQHF.

The V gene is TRBV30, the J gene TRBJ1-6, with TRBD1 as a possible D gene (6 bases). The CDR3 length is 15 residues. CDR1 is GTSNPN, CDR2 SVGIG, per germline (reference sequence). Trimming removed 0 bases at V and 8 bases at J, with 14 bases between. The CDR3 DNA sequence: TGTGCCTGGAGTGTAAATCCAGGGGCAGATTCACCCCTCCACTTT. Translated, it gives CAWSVNPGADSPLHF.